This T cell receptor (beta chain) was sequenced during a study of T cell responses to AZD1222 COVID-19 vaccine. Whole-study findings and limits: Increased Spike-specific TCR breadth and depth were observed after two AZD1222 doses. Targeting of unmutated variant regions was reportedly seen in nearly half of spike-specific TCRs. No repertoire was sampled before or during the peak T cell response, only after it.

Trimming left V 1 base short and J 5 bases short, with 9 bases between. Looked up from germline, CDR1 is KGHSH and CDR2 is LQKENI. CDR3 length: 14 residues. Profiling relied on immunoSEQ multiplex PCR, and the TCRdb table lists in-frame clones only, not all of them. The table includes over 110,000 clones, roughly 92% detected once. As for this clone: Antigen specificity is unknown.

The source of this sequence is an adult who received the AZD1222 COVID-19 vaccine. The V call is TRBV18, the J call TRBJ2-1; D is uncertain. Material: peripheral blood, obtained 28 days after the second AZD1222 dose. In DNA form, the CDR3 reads TGTGCCAGCTCACCACTGATCCGCGACAATGAGCAGTTCTTC. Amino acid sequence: CASSPLIRDNEQFF. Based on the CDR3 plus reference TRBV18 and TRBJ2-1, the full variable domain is NAGVMQNPRHLVRRRGQEARLRCSPMKGHSHVYWYRQLPEEGLKFMVYLQKENIIDESGMPKERFSAEFPKEGPSILRIQQVVRGDSAAYFCASSPLIRDNEQFFGPGTRLTVL.